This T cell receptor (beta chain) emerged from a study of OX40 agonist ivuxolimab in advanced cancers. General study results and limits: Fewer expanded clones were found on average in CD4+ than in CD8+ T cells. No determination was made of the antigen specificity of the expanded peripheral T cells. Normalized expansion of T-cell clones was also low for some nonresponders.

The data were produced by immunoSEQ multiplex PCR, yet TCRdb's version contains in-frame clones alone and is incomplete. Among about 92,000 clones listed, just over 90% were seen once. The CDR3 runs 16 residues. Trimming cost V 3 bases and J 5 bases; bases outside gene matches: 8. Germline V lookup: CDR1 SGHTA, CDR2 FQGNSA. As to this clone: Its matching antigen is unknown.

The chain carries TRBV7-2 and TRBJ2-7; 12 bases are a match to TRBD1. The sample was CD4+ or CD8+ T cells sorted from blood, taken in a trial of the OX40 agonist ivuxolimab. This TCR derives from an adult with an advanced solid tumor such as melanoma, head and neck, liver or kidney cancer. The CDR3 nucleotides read TGTGCCAGCAGCTTGGGGACAGGGGGCGGTCACGACGAGCAGTACTTC. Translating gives CASSLGTGGGHDEQYF. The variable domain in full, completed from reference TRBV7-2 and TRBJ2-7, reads GAGVSQSPSNKVTEKGKDVELRCDPISGHTALYWYRQSLGQGLEFLIYFQGNSAPDKSGLPSDRFSAERTGGSVSTLTIQRTQQEDSAVYLCASSLGTGGGHDEQYFGPGTRLTVT.